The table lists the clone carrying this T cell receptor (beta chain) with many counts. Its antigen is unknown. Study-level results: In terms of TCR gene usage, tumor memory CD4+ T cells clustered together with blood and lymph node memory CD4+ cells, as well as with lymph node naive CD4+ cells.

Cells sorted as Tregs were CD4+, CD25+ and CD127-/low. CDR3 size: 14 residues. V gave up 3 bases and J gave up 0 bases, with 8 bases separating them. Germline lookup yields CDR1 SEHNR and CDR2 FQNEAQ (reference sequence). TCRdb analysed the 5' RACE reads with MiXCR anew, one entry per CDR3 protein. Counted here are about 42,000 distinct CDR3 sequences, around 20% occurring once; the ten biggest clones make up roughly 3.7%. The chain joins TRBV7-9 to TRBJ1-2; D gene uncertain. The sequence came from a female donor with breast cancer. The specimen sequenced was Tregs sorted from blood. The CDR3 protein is CASSFEGTNYGYTF. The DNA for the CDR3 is TGTGCCAGCAGCTTCGAGGGAACTAACTATGGCTACACCTTC.